This T cell receptor beta chain was observed in a study of cytomegalovirus exposure and HLA in healthy donors. General observations from the study: Certain indistinguishable V segments, among them TRBV6-2 and TRBV6-3, were excluded. Common viral pathogens seemed to be connected with several of the most significant clusters, according to a later analysis. In a later analysis, about 17,000 TCR beta sequences were associated with HLA alleles at 0.05 false discovery rate.

In the PCR, 60 Vbeta and 13 Jbeta primers were used. Original handling: Around 10 million shared chains were among around 80 million unique TCR beta chains counted in a later analysis. Clones were read by immunoSEQ multiplex PCR, and TCRdb kept only the in-frame ones, dropping some. That table supplies the V and J calls and clone size; D and trimming were determined from the DNA. The table includes roughly 55,000 clones, approximately 85% detected once. As for this clone: Its specificity is unknown.

The V gene's germline CDR1 is MNHEY and CDR2 SVGAGI. The CDR3 length is 15 residues. The V end lost 2 bases, the J end lost 0 bases, and 8 bases lay between the germline ends. This clonotype originated in a boy aged 5 to 17 in good health and CMV-seropositive. The specimen sequenced was PBMCs. The V gene is TRBV6-5, the J gene TRBJ1-3, with D uncertain. The DNA for the CDR3 is TGTGCCAGCAGTTACGCGCTCTCCTCTGGAAACACCATATATTTT. Translating gives CASSYALSSGNTIYF.